This TCR beta chain was sequenced for a study of regulatory T cells in long-lasting Graves disease (dated by TCRdb to the early 2020s). Some background on the complete study: Newly diagnosed Graves' disease patients had taken antithyroid drugs for less than 3 months. Peripheral blood TCR sequencing and RNA sequencing compared persistent Graves' disease patients with newly diagnosed Graves' disease patients. A total of around 35 samples underwent TCR sequencing: around 13 from persistent and some 20 from newly diagnosed Graves' disease patients. The study was conducted in China and was registered as a clinical trial.

The table lists this clonotype with a few counts. Its antigen is still unknown. No much larger clone exists at a distance of one base, and base qualities are not known. The library came from multiplex PCR. The listed sequencing device is Illumina HiSeq 4000. TCR beta libraries were built with iRepertoire HTBI primers and Arm-PCR amplification of CDR3 regions. PCR products were gel purified before sequencing. For the original study's pipeline: Gene usage analysis of CDR3 amino acid clonotypes used the roughly 62 TRBV and around 13 TRBJ segments found across samples. COPE and FqMerger were used to merge filtered high-quality paired reads into contigs. BLAST was used to align contigs to IMGT TRBV, TRBD and TRBJ reference genes, with CDR3 defined following IMGT. Any clonotype with a frequency above 0.1% was classified as a highly expanded clone. Shannon entropy served as the measure of repertoire diversity, while the Gini coefficient captured V-J evenness. A clonotype found in more than one individual was treated as public. Through fastp at Q25 and MiXCR, TCRdb rebuilt clones from the public reads, retaining in-frame beta chains. Rows matching on CDR3 protein sequence are summarized as one entry with the most common DNA and genes. The V and J calls here are based on TCRdb, not the publication. Within this sample are approximately 540,000 distinct CDR3 sequences, with about 12% of them counted one time only. The ten largest clones add up to approximately 9.6% of the sample.

The sample's time point label, decoded: newly diagnosed GD, antithyroid drugs for less than 3 months. RNA was extracted from PBMCs in TRIzol for both TCR sequencing and RNA sequencing. The diagnosis of Graves' disease followed American Thyroid Association guidelines. Recruitment of patients was carried out at an endocrinology department in Xi'an, China. From each patient, about 8.9 milliliters of peripheral blood was collected into an EDTA anticoagulant tube. Ficoll Paque Plus density gradient separation was used to isolate PBMCs, and no additional T cell sorting was done. RNA quality was checked with an Agilent 2100 Bioanalyzer and agarose gel, and concentration with a NanoDrop 2000. Results the study describes overall, beyond this receptor: Compared with newly diagnosed patients, patients with persistent Graves' disease had lower TCR Shannon entropy and fewer highly expanded clones, which suggests clonal expansion. Sequencing and analysis were restricted to the TCR beta chain. Persistent disease showed preferential use of TRBV28, TRBJ1-2 and TRBJ2-5, whereas newly diagnosed disease favored TRBV20-1 and TRBJ2-1. Peripheral blood alone was examined, since thyroid tissue, which constituted the primary lesion, could not be accessed. As a limitation, the authors acknowledged that the small sample size may reduce accuracy. Patients with persistent disease shared more public clonotypes (approximately 2,500) than newly diagnosed patients did (more than 900).

The CDR3 runs 15 residues from the cysteine to the phenylalanine. CDR3 DNA only is kept here, 45 bases in frame from base 1. V and J are truncated by 3 bases and 3 bases respectively, leaving an intervening sequence of 12 bases. CDR1 and CDR2 (MGHDK, SYGVNS) derive from the germline V gene. This sample was also put to use in a study of T cells in Graves' hyperthyroidism and ophthalmopathy. Per the second study: A patient counted as having stable Graves' hyperthyroidism if no progression to ophthalmopathy occurred over 18 months of follow-up. Hyperthyroidism patients were newly diagnosed, had a disease duration of under 2 months, and were aged 18 to 65 years. Exclusion was applied to patients with uncontrolled infections, other autoimmune diseases, pregnancy or lactation. Diagnoses relied on clinical symptoms, serum thyroxine and TRAb, thyroid ultrasound and orbital computed tomography. A first-round RT-PCR of the TCR CDR3 used the HTBI primer set with the Qiagen OneStep RT-PCR kit. Most expanded thyroid clonotypes (frequency above 0.001) were also found in blood, which suggests that blood repertoires may mirror thyroid immune responses. A model built on a 13 V-J signature distinguished ophthalmopathy from stable hyperthyroidism, reaching about 89% sensitivity and under 84% specificity in cross-validation and 80%/75% in testing. In validation, the model predicted progression to ophthalmopathy a median of about 5.9 months before onset, with over 60% sensitivity and almost 75% specificity. To identify distinguishing TCR V-J signatures, a discovery cohort of 100 patients was used, comprising approximately 40 with Graves' ophthalmopathy and 55 to 65 with stable Graves' hyperthyroidism. An independent validation cohort of under 20 hyperthyroidism patients and approximately 16 patients who later progressed to ophthalmopathy tested prospective prediction of ophthalmopathy. For training and testing, the 95 to 100 patients in the discovery cohort were randomly divided in a 7:3 ratio. Thyroid tissue and blood T-cell repertoires from more than five Graves' hyperthyroidism patients were also compared in the study. After sampling, hyperthyroidism patients received methimazole starting at 30 mg daily, and ophthalmopathy patients received high-dose intravenous methylprednisolone. Libraries were constructed in a second round of multiplex PCR, after which size selection and purification were carried out. The libraries were sequenced on an Illumina HiSeq2000 using paired-end 100 bp reads. SOAPnuke was used to process the raw data, throwing out any read that contained adapters or uncalled bases, had a mean Phred below 15, or lacked an exact constant-primer or identifier match. High-quality paired reads were merged with COPE v1.2.5, and unique nucleotide sequences were defined as clonotypes. MiTCR v1.1 was used to align clonotypes to the IMGT TRBV, TRBD and TRBJ reference segments. Analysis was restricted to V-J combinations with a frequency above 0.0001, which covered just over 98% of repertoires. The TCS score was defined as F50 (clonal expansion) divided by E x V (chaos), with BLOSUM62-based TCRdist calculated between CDR3 peptides within each V-J. Welch's t-statistics and random forest reduced roughly 530 V-J features to roughly 13, which were used in a naive Bayes classifier (R e1071). Sample size was not statistically predetermined, and investigators were not blinded to group allocation. The paper describes TCR Vbeta CDR3 sequencing of 135 peripheral blood samples, made up of 43 ophthalmopathy patients, approximately 76 hyperthyroidism patients and some 17 progressor patients.

Source: peripheral blood mononuclear cells (PBMCs), taken at new diagnosis, from a patient treated with antithyroid drugs. The V gene is TRBV25-1 and the J gene is TRBJ2-4; TRBD1 is a weak D gene call, 6 bases matching. The receptor was isolated from a woman aged 25 to 39 with Graves disease. Donor details come from another sample of the same person, matched by shared clones. The CDR3 region reads CASSDLRGDKNIQYF. The DNA sequence is as follows: TGTGCCAGCAGTGACCTCAGGGGTGACAAAAACATTCAGTACTTC.